These T cell receptor beta chains were read from a single sample in a study of Ad26.COV2.S vaccination and SARS-CoV-2 variants. Some clones are missing from TCRdb's copy, which holds only in-frame ones; the method was immunoSEQ multiplex PCR. Among 500,000 or so clones, 70% to 90% were seen once, and the ten largest hold 9.5% to 15%. The sample was peripheral blood, taken in a trial of Ad26.COV2.S vaccine versus placebo. The receptors originated from a person aged 18-60 years who received the Ad26.COV2.S COVID-19 vaccine or a placebo. The CDR3 runs from the conserved cysteine through the conserved F or W. The D gene is left open where the match is weak. Clone size is stated in some rows and not others, as once, few, many or a class when expanded.

clone_size	d_call	v_call	j_call	cdr3_aa	cdr3_nt
many	.	TRBV6-6	TRBJ1-1	CASTRPGMNTEAFF	TGTGCCAGCACCAGACCGGGCATGAACACTGAAGCTTTCTTT
.	.	TRBV6-5	TRBJ2-7	CASSQTVGPYEQYF	TGTGCCAGCAGCCAAACGGTCGGGCCCTACGAGCAGTACTTC
.	TRBD1	TRBV5-1	TRBJ1-2	CASSLDRGAAGYTF	TGCGCCAGCAGCCTTGACAGGGGGGCAGCAGGCTACACCTTC
.	TRBD1	TRBV6-5	TRBJ1-6	CASSSRQGDNSPLHF	TGTGCCAGCAGTTCCCGACAGGGCGATAATTCACCCCTCCACTTT
.	.	TRBV9	TRBJ1-2	CASSLEGLYGYTF	TGTGCCAGCAGCCTCGAAGGTCTCTATGGCTACACCTTC
.	TRBD1	TRBV7-6	TRBJ2-5	CASSATGTGSLETQYF	TGTGCCAGCAGCGCCACCGGGACAGGGTCGTTGGAGACCCAGTACTTC
.	TRBD1	TRBV24-1	TRBJ1-2	CATSDPGQGVGYTF	TGTGCCACCAGTGACCCGGGACAGGGGGTTGGCTACACCTTC
once	TRBD2	TRBV6-6	TRBJ2-4	CASSYAGRGSQNIQYF	TGTGCCAGCAGTTACGCTGGGCGGGGGTCCCAAAACATTCAGTACTTC
.	.	TRBV6-1	TRBJ1-2	CASSEGGDGYTF	TGTGCCAGCAGTGAAGGGGGCGATGGCTACACCTTC
.	TRBD2	TRBV11-2	TRBJ2-5	CASSLGGGPPETQYF	TGTGCCAGCAGCTTAGGGGGAGGGCCCCCAGAGACCCAGTACTTC
.	.	TRBV5-1	TRBJ1-2	CASSLAPASGGYTF	TGCGCCAGCAGCTTGGCGCCCGCCTCGGGTGGCTACACCTTC
once	.	TRBV29-1	TRBJ1-2	CSVEDRGSYGYTF	TGCAGCGTTGAAGATAGGGGGAGCTATGGCTACACCTTC
.	TRBD2	TRBV11-2	TRBJ2-1	CASSYIAGVPNEQFF	TGTGCCAGCAGTTATATAGCGGGAGTCCCCAATGAGCAGTTCTTC
.	.	TRBV10-3	TRBJ1-2	CAIRADSAYGYTF	TGTGCCATCAGGGCGGACAGTGCATATGGCTACACCTTC
once	TRBD1	TRBV18	TRBJ2-7	CASSPLSPGTGVLGHEQYF	TGTGCCAGCTCACCACTAAGTCCCGGGACAGGGGTTTTAGGCCACGAGCAGTACTTC
.	.	TRBV20-1	TRBJ2-3	CSARPTDTQYF	TGCAGTGCCCGGCCCACAGATACGCAGTATTTT
.	TRBD2	TRBV6-6	TRBJ2-7	CASRPSGPSYEQYF	TGTGCCAGCAGGCCTAGCGGGCCTTCCTACGAGCAGTACTTC
.	TRBD2	TRBV5-1	TRBJ2-1	CASSLVHLAGAYNEQFF	TGCGCCAGCAGCTTGGTCCACCTAGCGGGGGCCTACAATGAGCAGTTCTTC
.	.	TRBV7-9	TRBJ2-2	CASSPPLPNTGELFF	TGTGCCAGCAGCCCCCCACTACCGAACACCGGGGAGCTGTTTTTT
few	.	TRBV11-3	TRBJ2-3	CASSLEDTDTQYF	TGTGCCAGCAGCTTAGAAGACACAGATACGCAGTATTTT
.	.	TRBV9	TRBJ1-2	CASSVSPQGSGGYTF	TGTGCCAGCAGCGTATCGCCGCAGGGATCAGGCGGCTACACCTTC
few	TRBD1	TRBV9	TRBJ1-2	CASSGRQGTNYGYTF	TGTGCCAGCAGCGGGCGACAGGGGACTAACTATGGCTACACCTTC
.	.	TRBV27	TRBJ1-1	CASRGVYGEAFF	TGTGCCAGCAGGGGGGTGTACGGGGAAGCTTTCTTT
.	.	TRBV29-1	TRBJ1-5	CSVSTRVDQPQHF	TGCAGCGTTTCGACCAGGGTCGATCAGCCCCAGCATTTT
.	.	TRBV4-3	TRBJ2-1	CASSQVRDGEQFF	TGCGCCAGCAGCCAAGTGCGGGATGGGGAGCAGTTCTTC
once	.	TRBV12-3/TRBV12-4	TRBJ1-1	CASSWSGNTEAFF	TGTGCCAGCAGTTGGAGCGGGAACACTGAAGCTTTCTTT
.	.	TRBV11-2	TRBJ2-1	CASSFEHEQFF	TGTGCCAGCAGTTTTGAGCATGAGCAGTTCTTC
.	.	TRBV18	TRBJ1-2	CASSPPGPREYGYTF	TGTGCCAGCTCACCACCGGGTCCGCGAGAATATGGCTACACCTTC
few	.	TRBV6-6	TRBJ1-3	CASSYSQWISGNTIYF	TGTGCCAGCAGTTACTCGCAGTGGATCTCTGGAAACACCATATATTTT
.	TRBD2	TRBV28	TRBJ2-7	CASSSSSGSFYEQYF	TGTGCCAGCAGTTCATCTAGCGGGAGCTTCTACGAGCAGTACTTC
.	TRBD2	TRBV6-5	TRBJ2-7	CANGLAVGSGYEQYF	TGTGCCAACGGTCTAGCGGTGGGGTCCGGCTACGAGCAGTACTTC
.	.	TRBV7-2	TRBJ1-1	CASRLSRGWLGDVGTEAFF	TGTGCCAGCAGGCTATCCCGCGGGTGGCTGGGGGATGTCGGCACTGAAGCTTTCTTT
.	.	TRBV3-1/TRBV3-2	TRBJ2-1	CASSQVRAALYNEQFF	TGTGCCAGCAGCCAAGTTAGAGCGGCACTATACAATGAGCAGTTCTTC
.	.	TRBV30	TRBJ1-2	CAWARRMGHDNYGYTF	TGTGCCTGGGCCCGGCGTATGGGACACGATAACTATGGCTACACCTTC
.	TRBD1	TRBV5-1	TRBJ2-3	CASSLTRGSTDTQYF	TGCGCCAGCAGTTTGACCAGGGGGAGCACAGATACGCAGTATTTT